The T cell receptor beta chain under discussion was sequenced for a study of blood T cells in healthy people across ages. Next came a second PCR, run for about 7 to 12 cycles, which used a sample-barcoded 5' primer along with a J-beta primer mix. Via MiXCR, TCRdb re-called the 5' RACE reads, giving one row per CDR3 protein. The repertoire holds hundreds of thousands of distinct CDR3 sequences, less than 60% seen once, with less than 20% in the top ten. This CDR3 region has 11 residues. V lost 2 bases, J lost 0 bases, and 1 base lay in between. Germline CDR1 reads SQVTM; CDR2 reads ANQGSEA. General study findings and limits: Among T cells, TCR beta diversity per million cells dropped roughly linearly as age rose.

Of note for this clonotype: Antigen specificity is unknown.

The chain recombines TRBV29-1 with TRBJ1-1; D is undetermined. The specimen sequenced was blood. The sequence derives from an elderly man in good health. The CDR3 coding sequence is TGCAGCGTTGAATTGAACACTGAAGCTTTCTTT. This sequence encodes CSVELNTEAFF.